The clone carrying this T cell receptor beta chain has just one count. Its antigen is unknown. Only in-frame clones appear in the TCRdb table, and some are missing; sequencing was by immunoSEQ multiplex PCR. The top ten hold around 20% of the sample, which has around 8,900 clones, around 82% seen once. From germline, CDR1 is SGHTS and CDR2 YDEGEE. The CDR3 covers 14 residues. V was trimmed by 7 bases and J by 2 bases, leaving 13 bases between them. Time point defined: neoterminal ileum biopsy at postoperative endoscopy, about 6 months after surgery. Eligibility required adulthood, ileal or ileocolonic Crohn's disease and indicated ileocolonic resection. This sample was included in a study of T cell repertoires in ileal Crohn's disease. Study observations and caveats: Every patient over 26.8% clonality showed endoscopic recurrence. Postoperative endoscopy occurred within one year, median about 7.3 months.

This chain links TRBV5-8 with TRBJ1-5, with no clear D. The clonotype originates from an adult with Crohn's disease. The sample was ileal tissue. For the CDR3, the DNA is TGTGCCAGCCAAAAAAGAGGTGGCAATCAGCCCCAGCATTTT. This sequence encodes CASQKRGGNQPQHF. Complete variable domain (other parts from reference TRBV5-8 and TRBJ1-5): EAGVTQSPTHLIKTRGQQATLRCSPISGHTSVYWYQQALGLGLQFLLWYDEGEERNRGNFPPRFSGRQFPNYSSELNVNALELEDSALYLCASQKRGGNQPQHFGDGTRLSIL.